Each of the 6 T cell receptor beta chains below was sequenced from the same sample in a study of OX40 agonist ivuxolimab in advanced cancers. TCRdb's copy holds only in-frame clones and misses some; the assay was immunoSEQ multiplex PCR. The table records about 46,000 clones, about nine tenths of them present only once. The input for sequencing was CD4+ or CD8+ T cells sorted from blood, taken in a trial of the OX40 agonist ivuxolimab. These receptors all come from an adult with an advanced solid tumor such as melanoma, head and neck, liver or kidney cancer.

This chain uses TRBV27 with TRBJ2-5; 8 bases agree with TRBD1. Germline values: CDR1 MNHEY, CDR2 SMNVEV (reference sequence). The V and J ends lost 5 bases and 1 base, in that order; junction bases with no gene match: 12. This CDR3 has 17 residues. CDR3 in amino acids: CASSTGVETGVQETQYF. CDR3 coding DNA: TGTGCCAGCAGTACGGGGGTTGAGACAGGGGTCCAAGAGACCCAGTACTTC.

The V call is TRBV9, the J call TRBJ2-3; 7 positions match TRBD2. Germline V gene data show CDR1 as SGDLS and CDR2 as YYNGEE. J was trimmed by 4 bases and V by 4 bases; bases with no gene match: 3. CDR3 length: 13 amino acids. CDR3 coding DNA: TGTGCCAGCAGCCTGGGACTATCAGATACGCAGTATTTT. It translates to CASSLGLSDTQYF.

The chain uses TRBV5-4 and TRBJ1-1, with a tentative D call TRBD1 (6 bases). This CDR3 has 14 residues. V was cut by 2 bases and J by 7 bases, with 15 bases left in between. Germline V gene lookup returns CDR1 SGHNT and CDR2 YYREEE (reference sequence). The CDR3 coding sequence is TGTGCCAGCAGCTTAATGGGGGCGGTTGGTGAAGCTTTCTTT. Its protein product is CASSLMGAVGEAFF.

The chain employs TRBV7-9 and TRBJ1-1; D is ambiguous. CDR1 and CDR2 (germline): SEHNR, FQNEAQ (reference sequence). V gave up 5 bases and J gave up 7 bases, with 8 bases separating them. This CDR3 contains 11 residues. DNA of the CDR3: TGTGCCAGCAGCGCCGCTTATGAAGCTTTCTTT. It specifies CASSAAYEAFF.

The chain links TRBV27 to TRBJ2-1, with 10 bases fitting TRBD2. From germline, CDR1 is MNHEY and CDR2 SMNVEV (reference sequence). The CDR3 extends over 16 amino acids. V dropped 2 bases and J dropped 6; count of bases not matched to a gene: 7. The CDR3 protein is CASSLPPSGRGNEQFF. Written as DNA, the CDR3 is TGTGCCAGCAGTTTACCCCCCAGCGGGAGGGGCAATGAGCAGTTCTTC.

The rearrangement uses TRBV19 and TRBJ2-2; no reliable D call. This CDR3 is 15 amino acids long. CDR1 and CDR2 (germline): LNHDA, SQIVND (reference sequence). Trimming pared 5 bases from V and 5 bases from J, leaving 15 bases between. The CDR3 sequence: CASSGFIIDTGELFF. The CDR3 region has the DNA TGTGCCAGTAGTGGGTTCATCATTGATACCGGGGAGCTGTTTTTT.